This T cell receptor (beta chain) is from a study of cytomegalovirus exposure and HLA in healthy donors. Whole-study results and caveats: It was 164 TCR beta chains that were listed as cytomegalovirus-associated.

For this clone: Its specificity is not known.

With 60 Vbeta and 13 Jbeta primers, the PCR was carried out. Assay used: immunoSEQ multiplex PCR; TCRdb lists only in-frame clones, some missing. Reported are 40,000 to 60,000 clones; the ten largest clones contain 6% to 7%. Germline V lookup: CDR1 SQVTM, CDR2 ANQGSEA. The V and J ends lost 6 bases and 3 bases, in that order; junction bases with no gene match: 12. There are 16 residues in the CDR3. The source is a male donor in good health and CMV-seropositive. Sequencing was carried out using PBMCs. The rearrangement uses TRBV29-1 and TRBJ2-3, with 10 bases matching TRBD1. The CDR3 sequence: CSVATRDRGHTDTQYF. As DNA, the CDR3 is TGCAGCGTCGCCACCCGGGACAGGGGACATACAGATACGCAGTATTTT.